This TCR beta chain was captured in a study of identical twins. Study-level results: These conclusions were based on statistical analysis (cross-sectional, not following the same donors). Invariant T cells like MAIT and iNKT could partly confound the zero-insertion analyses.

Ten or more counts support this clonotype. No antigen is known for it. Germline CDR1 is SEHNR and CDR2 is FQNEAQ (reference sequence). The CDR3 runs to 13 residues. V lost 6 bases and J 5 bases, leaving 11 bases between the germline ends. Unique molecular identifiers were present on the cDNA, which also gained a universal primer site by template switching. MiXCR, applied by TCRdb to the 5' RACE reads, yields one record per CDR3 protein. The data contain over 250,000 distinct CDR3 sequences, 8.5% to 9.5% of them singletons. These same records also appear under a second study, on yellow fever vaccine responses in identical twins. From that paper: Twins reportedly appeared to share part of their vaccine T cell response while keeping part individual.

V and J are TRBV7-9 and TRBJ2-1; tentatively, D is TRBD1 or TRBD2 (5 bases each). The sequence was obtained from a woman in her late teens or twenties in good health. The sample comprised CD8+ T cells sorted from blood. CDR3 DNA sequence: TGTGCCAGCAGGACGATGGGGGACAATGAGCAGTTCTTC. As protein: CASRTMGDNEQFF.